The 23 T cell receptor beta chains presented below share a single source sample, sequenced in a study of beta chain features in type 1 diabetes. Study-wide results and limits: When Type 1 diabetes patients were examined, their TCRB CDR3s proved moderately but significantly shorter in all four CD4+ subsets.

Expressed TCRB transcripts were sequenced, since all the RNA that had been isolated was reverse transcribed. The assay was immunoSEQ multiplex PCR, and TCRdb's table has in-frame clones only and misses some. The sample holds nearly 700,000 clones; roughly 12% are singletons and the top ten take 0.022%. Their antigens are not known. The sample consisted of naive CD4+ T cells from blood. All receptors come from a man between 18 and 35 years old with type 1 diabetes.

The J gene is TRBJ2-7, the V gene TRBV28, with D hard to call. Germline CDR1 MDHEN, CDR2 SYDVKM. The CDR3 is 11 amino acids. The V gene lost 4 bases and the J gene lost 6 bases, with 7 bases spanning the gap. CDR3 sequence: CASSSPAEQYF. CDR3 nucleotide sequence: TGTGCCAGCAGTTCACCGGCCGAGCAGTACTTC.

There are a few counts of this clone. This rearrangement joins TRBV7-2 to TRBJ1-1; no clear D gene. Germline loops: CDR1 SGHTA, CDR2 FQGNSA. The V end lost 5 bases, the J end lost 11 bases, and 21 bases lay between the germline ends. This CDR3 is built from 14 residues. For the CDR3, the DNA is TGTGCCAGCAGCCCCACCCCCGGGGTGACCAGGGCTTTCTTT. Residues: CASSPTPGVTRAFF.

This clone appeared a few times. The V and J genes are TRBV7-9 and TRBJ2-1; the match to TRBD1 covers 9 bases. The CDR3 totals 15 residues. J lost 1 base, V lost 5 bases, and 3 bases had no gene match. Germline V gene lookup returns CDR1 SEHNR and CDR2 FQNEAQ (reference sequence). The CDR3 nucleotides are TGTGCCAGCAGCCGGGACAGGGCTTCCTACAATGAGCAGTTCTTC. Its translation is CASSRDRASYNEQFF.

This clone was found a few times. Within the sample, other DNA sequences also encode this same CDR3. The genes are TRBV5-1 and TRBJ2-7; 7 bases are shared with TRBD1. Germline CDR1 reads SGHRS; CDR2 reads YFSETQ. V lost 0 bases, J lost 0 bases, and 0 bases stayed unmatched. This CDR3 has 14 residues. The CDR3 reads CASSLAGGSYEQYF. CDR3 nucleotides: TGCGCCAGCAGCTTGGCAGGGGGCTCCTACGAGCAGTACTTC.

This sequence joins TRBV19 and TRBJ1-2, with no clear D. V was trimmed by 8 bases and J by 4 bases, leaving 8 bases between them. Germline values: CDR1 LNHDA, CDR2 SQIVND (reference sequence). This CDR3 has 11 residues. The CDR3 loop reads CASGEVYGYTF. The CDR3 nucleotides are TGTGCCAGTGGGGAAGTCTATGGCTACACCTTC.

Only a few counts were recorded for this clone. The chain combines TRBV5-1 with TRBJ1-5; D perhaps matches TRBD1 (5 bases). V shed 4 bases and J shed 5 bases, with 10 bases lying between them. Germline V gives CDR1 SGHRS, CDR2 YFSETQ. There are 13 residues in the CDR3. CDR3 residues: CASSPGTDQPQHF. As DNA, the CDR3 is TGCGCCAGCAGCCCGGGGACGGATCAGCCCCAGCATTTT.

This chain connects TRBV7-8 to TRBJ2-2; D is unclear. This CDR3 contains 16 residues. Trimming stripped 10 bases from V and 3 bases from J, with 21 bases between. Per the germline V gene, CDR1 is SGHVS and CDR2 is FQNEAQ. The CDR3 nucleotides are TGTGCCACCTCGCGACTTGCGTCTTCGGACACCGGGGAGCTGTTTTTT. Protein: CATSRLASSDTGELFF. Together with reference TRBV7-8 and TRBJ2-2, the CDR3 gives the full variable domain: GAGVSQSPRYKVAKRGQDVALRCDPISGHVSLFWYQQALGQGPEFLTYFQNEAQLDKSGLPSDRFFAERPEGSVSTLKIQRTQQEDSAVYLCATSRLASSDTGELFFGEGSRLTVL.

This chain's CDR3 is CASSPTGFGETQYF. The CDR3 region has the DNA TGTGCCAGCTCACCGACAGGGTTTGGAGAGACCCAGTACTTC. The rearrangement joins TRBV18 to TRBJ2-5; 7 bases match TRBD1. CDR3 length equals 14 residues. Germline-derived CDR1 and CDR2 are KGHSH and LQKENI. The junction had 5 bases not matched to a gene; V was cut back by 3 bases and J by 4 bases. Full variable domain (rest looked up from reference TRBV18 and TRBJ2-5): NAGVMQNPRHLVRRRGQEARLRCSPMKGHSHVYWYRQLPEEGLKFMVYLQKENIIDESGMPKERFSAEFPKEGPSILRIQQVVRGDSAAYFCASSPTGFGETQYFGPGTRLLVL.

CDR3 DNA sequence: TGTGCCAGCACAGGACAGCCTAACTATGGCTACACCTTC. Translating it yields CASTGQPNYGYTF. The V call is TRBV9, the J call TRBJ1-2, with TRBD1 as a possible D gene (6 bases). The V end was cut by 6 bases, the J end by 0 bases, with 9 bases between. Germline CDR1 and CDR2: SGDLS and YYNGEE. This CDR3 comprises 13 residues.

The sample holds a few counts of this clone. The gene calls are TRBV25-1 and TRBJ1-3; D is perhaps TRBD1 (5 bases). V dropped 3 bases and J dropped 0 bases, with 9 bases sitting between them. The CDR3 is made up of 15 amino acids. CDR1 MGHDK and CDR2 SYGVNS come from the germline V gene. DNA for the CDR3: TGTGCCAGCAGTGATTCGGGGACCTCTGGAAACACCATATATTTT. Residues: CASSDSGTSGNTIYF.

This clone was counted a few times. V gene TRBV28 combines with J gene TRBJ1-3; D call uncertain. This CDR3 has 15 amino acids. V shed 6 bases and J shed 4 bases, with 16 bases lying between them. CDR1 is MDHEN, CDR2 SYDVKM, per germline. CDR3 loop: CASSPGLLQGNTIYF. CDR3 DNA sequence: TGTGCCAGCAGCCCAGGACTCCTCCAAGGAAACACCATATATTTT.

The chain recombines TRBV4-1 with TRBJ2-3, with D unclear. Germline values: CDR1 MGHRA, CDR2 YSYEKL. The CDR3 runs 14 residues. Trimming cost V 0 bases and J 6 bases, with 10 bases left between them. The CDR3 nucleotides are TGCGCCAGCAGCCAAGATAACAGTTGGGATACGCAGTATTTT. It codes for CASSQDNSWDTQYF.

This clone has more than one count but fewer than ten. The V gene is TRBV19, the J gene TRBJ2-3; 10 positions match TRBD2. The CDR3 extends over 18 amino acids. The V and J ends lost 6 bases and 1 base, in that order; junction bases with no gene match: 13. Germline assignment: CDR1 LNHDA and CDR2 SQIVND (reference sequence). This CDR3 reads CASSLIPLAGAGTDTQYF. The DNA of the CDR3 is TGTGCCAGTAGCCTTATCCCGCTAGCGGGGGCGGGCACAGATACGCAGTATTTT.

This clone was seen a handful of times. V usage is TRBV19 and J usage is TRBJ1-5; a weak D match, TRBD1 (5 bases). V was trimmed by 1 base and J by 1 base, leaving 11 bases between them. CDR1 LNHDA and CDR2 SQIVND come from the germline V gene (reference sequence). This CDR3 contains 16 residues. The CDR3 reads CASSIVGAGSNQPQHF. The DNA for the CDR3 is TGTGCCAGTAGTATAGTTGGGGCCGGGAGCAATCAGCCCCAGCATTTT.

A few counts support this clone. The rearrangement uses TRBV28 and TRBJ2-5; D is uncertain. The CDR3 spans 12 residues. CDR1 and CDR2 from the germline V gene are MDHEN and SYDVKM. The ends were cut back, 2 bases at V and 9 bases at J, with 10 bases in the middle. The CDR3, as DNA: TGTGCCAGCAGTTTAGTCCCAGTCGCCCAGTACTTC. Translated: CASSLVPVAQYF. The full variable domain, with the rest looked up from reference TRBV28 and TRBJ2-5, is DVKVTQSSRYLVKRTGEKVFLECVQDMDHENMFWYRQDPGLGLRLIYFSYDVKMKEKGDIPEGYSVSREKKERFSLILESASTNQTSMYLCASSLVPVAQYFGPGTRLLVL.

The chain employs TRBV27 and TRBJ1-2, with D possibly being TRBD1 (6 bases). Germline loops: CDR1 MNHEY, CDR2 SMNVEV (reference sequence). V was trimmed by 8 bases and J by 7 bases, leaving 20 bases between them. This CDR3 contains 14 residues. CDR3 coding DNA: TGTGCCAGCCGACCAGACAGGTCTTCAGGTGGCTACACCTTC. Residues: CASRPDRSSGGYTF.

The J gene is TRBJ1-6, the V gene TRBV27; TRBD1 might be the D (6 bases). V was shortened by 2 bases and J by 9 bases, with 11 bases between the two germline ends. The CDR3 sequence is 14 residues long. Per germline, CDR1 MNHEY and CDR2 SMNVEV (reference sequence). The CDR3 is CASSLAGAVSPLHF. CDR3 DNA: TGTGCCAGCAGTTTAGCGGGGGCCGTTTCACCCCTCCACTTT.

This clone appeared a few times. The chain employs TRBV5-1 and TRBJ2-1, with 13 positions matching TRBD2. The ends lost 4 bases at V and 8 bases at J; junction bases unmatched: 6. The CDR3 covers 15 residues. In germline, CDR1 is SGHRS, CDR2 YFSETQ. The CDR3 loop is CASSVWTSGGHEQFF. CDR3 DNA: TGCGCCAGCAGCGTGTGGACTAGCGGGGGTCATGAGCAGTTCTTC.

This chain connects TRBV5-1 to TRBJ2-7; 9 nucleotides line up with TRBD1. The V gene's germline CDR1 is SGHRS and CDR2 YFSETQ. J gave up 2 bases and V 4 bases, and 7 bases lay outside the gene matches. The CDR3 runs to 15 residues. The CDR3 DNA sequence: TGCGCCAGCAGCCCGACAGGGGGGAAGGCCTACGAGCAGTACTTC. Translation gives CASSPTGGKAYEQYF.

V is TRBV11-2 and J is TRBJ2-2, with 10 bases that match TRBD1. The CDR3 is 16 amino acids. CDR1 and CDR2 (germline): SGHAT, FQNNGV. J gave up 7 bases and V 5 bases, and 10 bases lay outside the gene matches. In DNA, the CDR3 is TGTGCCAGCAGCAGTACCGGGACAGGGGTAATCGGGGAGCTGTTTTTT. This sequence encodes CASSSTGTGVIGELFF.

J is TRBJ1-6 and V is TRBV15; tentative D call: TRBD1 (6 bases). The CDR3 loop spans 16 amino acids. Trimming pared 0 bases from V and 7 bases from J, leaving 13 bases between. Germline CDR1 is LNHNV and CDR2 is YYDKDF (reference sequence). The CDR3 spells CATSRDPGGRNSPLHF. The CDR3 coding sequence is TGTGCCACCAGCAGAGACCCGGGGGGGCGGAATTCACCCCTCCACTTT.

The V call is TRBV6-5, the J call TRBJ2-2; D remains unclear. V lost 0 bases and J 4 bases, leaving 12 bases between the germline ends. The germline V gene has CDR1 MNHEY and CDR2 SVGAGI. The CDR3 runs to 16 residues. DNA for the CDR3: TGTGCCAGCAGTTACTCGACGACCTACCCCACCGGGGAGCTGTTTTTT. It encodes CASSYSTTYPTGELFF.

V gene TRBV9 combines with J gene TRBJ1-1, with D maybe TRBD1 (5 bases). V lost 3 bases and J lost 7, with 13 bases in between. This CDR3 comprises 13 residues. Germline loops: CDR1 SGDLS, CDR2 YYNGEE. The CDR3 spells CASSAGTGLEAFF. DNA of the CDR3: TGTGCCAGCAGCGCCGGGACCGGTCTTGAAGCTTTCTTT.